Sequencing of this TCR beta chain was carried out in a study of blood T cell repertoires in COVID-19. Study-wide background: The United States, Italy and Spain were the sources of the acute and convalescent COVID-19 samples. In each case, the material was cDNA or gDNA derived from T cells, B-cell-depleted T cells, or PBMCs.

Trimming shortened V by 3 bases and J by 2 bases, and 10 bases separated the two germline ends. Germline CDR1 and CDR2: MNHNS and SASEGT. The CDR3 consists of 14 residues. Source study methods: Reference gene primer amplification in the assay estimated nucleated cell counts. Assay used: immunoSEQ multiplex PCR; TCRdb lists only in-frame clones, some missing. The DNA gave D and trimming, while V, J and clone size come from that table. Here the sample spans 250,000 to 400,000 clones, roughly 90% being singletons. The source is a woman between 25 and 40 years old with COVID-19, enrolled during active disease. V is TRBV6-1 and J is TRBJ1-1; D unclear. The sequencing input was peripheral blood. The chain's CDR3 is CASSEIAGNTEAFF. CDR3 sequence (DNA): TGTGCCAGCAGTGAGATTGCGGGCAACACTGAAGCTTTCTTT.